The rows below give T cell receptor beta chains drawn from one sample of a study of naive and memory T cell subsets. TCRdb reanalysed the UMI-ligation and nested PCR reads using MiXCR and keeps one entry per CDR3 protein. Among over 110,000 distinct CDR3 sequences listed, approximately 21% were seen once. The specimen sequenced was naive CD8+ T cells from blood. These TCRs come from a human donor in good health. CDR3s include the opening cysteine and the closing phenylalanine or tryptophan. A D gene is named only where the DNA matches it firmly. Where a row states a size, it is once, few, many or the class of an expanded clone; other rows omit it.

j_gene | len | d_gene | v_gene | abundance | CDR3aa | CDR3nt
TRBJ2-1 | 15 | TRBD2 | TRBV20-1 | few | CSATSATSGFGEQFF | TGCAGTGCCACATCGGCGACTAGCGGGTTTGGTGAGCAGTTCTTC
TRBJ2-1 | 12 | NA | TRBV6-6 | few | CASSHGVGEQFF | TGTGCCAGCAGCCACGGAGTAGGCGAGCAGTTCTTC
TRBJ1-1 | 14 | NA | TRBV2 | few | CASSETPGSPEAFF | TGTGCCAGCAGTGAAACCCCAGGGTCCCCTGAAGCTTTCTTT
TRBJ1-5 | 14 | NA | TRBV28 | few | CASSAGVGNQPQHF | TGTGCCAGCAGTGCGGGAGTGGGCAATCAGCCCCAGCATTTT
TRBJ2-3 | 16 | NA | TRBV19 | NA | CASRWRAGGGADTQYF | TGTGCCAGTAGATGGAGGGCAGGCGGAGGCGCAGATACGCAGTATTTT
TRBJ1-1 | 17 | NA | TRBV6-1 | NA | CASSEWWDDRGVIEAFF | TGTGCCAGCAGTGAATGGTGGGATGACAGAGGGGTCATTGAAGCTTTCTTT
TRBJ2-5 | 15 | NA | TRBV6-5 | NA | CASTQRGATQETQYF | TGTGCCAGCACCCAACGAGGGGCGACCCAAGAGACCCAGTACTTC
TRBJ2-7 | 15 | TRBD1 | TRBV5-1 | few | CASSFRGQGSHEQYF | TGCGCCAGCAGCTTTAGGGGACAGGGTTCCCACGAGCAGTACTTC
TRBJ2-1 | 16 | TRBD1 | TRBV29-1 | NA | CSVASGTGSSYNEQFF | TGCAGCGTTGCTTCCGGGACAGGGTCCTCCTACAATGAGCAGTTCTTC
TRBJ1-1 | 13 | TRBD1 | TRBV6-2/TRBV6-3 | NA | CASSFAGTDEAFF | TGTGCCAGCAGTTTCGCCGGGACAGATGAAGCTTTCTTT
TRBJ2-5 | 15 | TRBD2 | TRBV7-2 | few | CASSQAGGGQETQYF | TGTGCCAGCAGTCAAGCGGGGGGGGGCCAAGAGACCCAGTACTTC
TRBJ2-5 | 14 | NA | TRBV7-9 | NA | CASSLGSPRQTQYF | TGTGCCAGCAGCTTAGGGTCCCCGCGCCAGACCCAGTACTTC
TRBJ2-3 | 14 | NA | TRBV13 | NA | CASSLVAGPDTQYF | TGTGCCAGCAGCTTAGTAGCCGGGCCAGATACGCAGTATTTT
TRBJ2-3 | 17 | NA | TRBV28 | NA | CASSNSPGAASTDTQYF | TGTGCCAGCAGCAATAGCCCAGGGGCAGCTAGCACAGATACGCAGTATTTT
TRBJ2-6 | 15 | NA | TRBV11-2 | few | CASSFASSGANVLTF | TGTGCCAGCAGCTTCGCGAGCTCTGGGGCCAACGTCCTGACTTTC
TRBJ1-2 | 15 | NA | TRBV15 | NA | CATSSPGQSGHGYTF | TGTGCCACCAGCAGTCCTGGGCAGTCTGGGCATGGCTACACCTTC
TRBJ1-6 | 15 | NA | TRBV6-6 | NA | CASSYLAGQNSPLHF | TGTGCCAGCAGCTACCTGGCTGGGCAAAATTCACCCCTCCACTTT
TRBJ2-7 | 16 | TRBD1 | TRBV7-9 | few | CASSSTTGDLLYEQYF | TGTGCCAGCAGCTCCACGACAGGGGACCTTTTGTACGAGCAGTACTTC
TRBJ2-3 | 16 | TRBD1 | TRBV6-6 | NA | CASSSMVGQGGDTQYF | TGTGCCAGCAGTTCAATGGTGGGACAGGGGGGCGATACGCAGTATTTT
TRBJ2-5 | 17 | TRBD2 | TRBV6-2/TRBV6-3 | NA | CASSYSVTGGLSRTQYF | TGTGCCAGCAGTTACTCTGTAACGGGAGGCCTCTCTAGGACCCAGTACTTC
TRBJ2-2 | 15 | TRBD1 | TRBV27 | many | CASSVVQGAVGELFF | TGTGCCAGCAGTGTGGTCCAGGGGGCCGTCGGGGAGCTGTTTTTT
TRBJ1-3 | 11 | TRBD1 | TRBV20-1 | NA | CSTGQFPSIYF | TGCAGTACGGGACAGTTTCCCTCCATATATTTT
TRBJ2-1 | 15 | TRBD2 | TRBV12-3/TRBV12-4 | NA | CASSPSGSGRYEQFF | TGTGCCAGCAGTCCCTCTGGTAGCGGGAGGTATGAGCAGTTCTTC
TRBJ1-2 | 13 | NA | TRBV6-5 | once | CASGLEPTGGYTF | TGTGCCAGCGGGCTAGAACCCACGGGGGGCTACACCTTC
TRBJ2-2 | 17 | TRBD2 | TRBV28 | NA | CASSLSTSGRADGELFF | TGTGCCAGCAGTTTGTCCACTAGCGGGAGGGCCGACGGGGAGCTGTTTTTT
TRBJ2-3 | 17 | TRBD2 | TRBV10-3 | few | CAISHLPEEREVDTQYF | TGTGCCATCAGTCACCTTCCCGAGGAGCGGGAGGTAGATACGCAGTATTTT
TRBJ2-1 | 13 | TRBD2 | TRBV7-9 | NA | CASRAGGLNEQFF | TGTGCCAGCAGGGCGGGAGGCCTCAATGAGCAGTTCTTC
TRBJ2-1 | 12 | NA | TRBV5-1 | NA | CASSFYENEQFF | TGCGCCAGCAGCTTTTACGAGAATGAGCAGTTCTTC
TRBJ2-3 | 15 | TRBD2 | TRBV27 | few | CASSWDSGSTDTQYF | TGTGCCAGCAGTTGGGATAGCGGGAGCACAGATACGCAGTATTTT
TRBJ2-7 | 11 | NA | TRBV28 | few | CASSAPYEQYF | TGTGCCAGCAGTGCACCCTACGAGCAGTACTTC
TRBJ2-1 | 14 | TRBD2 | TRBV4-3 | NA | CASSQDRLAAEQFF | TGCGCCAGCAGCCAAGATCGACTAGCGGCCGAGCAGTTCTTC
TRBJ2-7 | 14 | TRBD2 | TRBV6-5 | NA | CASSILAGGYEQYF | TGTGCCAGCAGTATACTAGCGGGAGGTTACGAGCAGTACTTC
TRBJ1-2 | 18 | TRBD1 | TRBV11-2 | many | CASSSENRDRGTTYGYTF | TGTGCCAGCAGCTCCGAAAACCGGGACAGGGGGACTACCTATGGCTACACCTTC